The 16 T cell receptor beta chains presented below share a single source sample, sequenced in a study of Graves' ophthalmopathy and Graves' hyperthyroidism. Amplification targeted the TCR beta CDR3 regions, with RNA transcripts as the source material. HTBI primers primed a first-round RT-PCR, and a second-round multiplex PCR followed. TCRdb reanalysed the multiplex PCR reads using MiXCR and keeps one entry per CDR3 protein. The sample has 580,000 or so distinct CDR3 sequences, about 40% seen once. The sequencing sample was made of peripheral blood or thyroid tissue (not recorded which). These receptor sequences come from an adult man with Graves' hyperthyroidism.

The chain links TRBV20-1 to TRBJ2-7; D might be TRBD2 (5 bases). V was shortened by 1 base and J by 4 bases, with 14 bases between the two germline ends. CDR1 is DFQATT and CDR2 is SNEGSKA in the germline V gene (reference sequence). This CDR3 has 14 residues. The CDR3 reads CSARAPGTNYEQYF. In nucleotides, the CDR3 is TGCAGTGCTAGAGCCCCGGGAACTAATTACGAGCAGTACTTC.

Many counts were recorded for this clonotype. The chain carries TRBV6-1 and TRBJ1-5; no clear D gene. V gave up 2 bases and J gave up 6 bases, with 11 bases separating them. This CDR3 is 14 amino acids long. CDR1 and CDR2 from the germline V gene are MNHNS and SASEGT. This CDR3 reads CASSELGRGQPQHF. Here the CDR3 DNA reads TGTGCCAGCAGTGAATTAGGTAGAGGTCAGCCCCAGCATTTT.

At least ten counts were recorded for this clonotype. V gene TRBV29-1 combines with J gene TRBJ1-1; 9 nucleotides align to TRBD1. The CDR3 contains 14 residues. Looked up from germline, CDR1 is SQVTM and CDR2 is ANQGSEA. V was clipped by 4 bases and J by 0 bases; unmatched bases: 3. This chain's CDR3 is CSVGTGVLNTEAFF. The CDR3 nucleotides are TGCAGCGTTGGGACAGGGGTTCTGAACACTGAAGCTTTCTTT.

A note on this clonotype: No conserved phenylalanine or tryptophan ends this CDR3, so it is likely a read error. This chain links TRBV7-9 with TRBJ2-2; 10 bases are shared with TRBD1. This CDR3 spans 16 amino acids. Germline lookup yields CDR1 SEHNR and CDR2 FQNEAQ (reference sequence). V lost 3 bases, J lost 5 bases, and 6 bases stayed unmatched. Here the CDR3 DNA reads TGTGCCAGCAGCTTCAGCCTGGGACAGGGGACCGGGGAGCTGTTTTCT. Its translation: CASSFSLGQGTGELFS.

The sample holds a few counts of this clonotype. The gene calls are TRBV4-2 and TRBJ1-3; 8 nucleotides align to TRBD1. Germline assignment: CDR1 LGHNA and CDR2 YNFKEQ. The V and J ends lost 3 bases and 4 bases, in that order; junction bases with no gene match: 8. CDR3 length equals 16 residues. The CDR3: CASSHGSQGAGNTIYF. The CDR3 bases are TGTGCCAGCAGCCACGGCTCTCAGGGGGCCGGAAACACCATATATTTT.

The CDR3 is CASGGRLNTEAFF. Written as DNA, the CDR3 is TGTGCCAGCGGCGGACGATTGAACACTGAAGCTTTCTTT. This chain links TRBV9 with TRBJ1-1; D remains ambiguous. Trimming stripped 7 bases from V and 0 bases from J, with 10 bases between. The germline CDR1 and CDR2 sequences are SGDLS and YYNGEE. This CDR3 has 13 residues.

This chain uses TRBV20-1 with TRBJ1-5; D is ambiguous. Germline CDR1 reads DFQATT; CDR2 reads SNEGSKA (reference sequence). The CDR3 has 15 residues. The V and J ends lost 5 bases and 14 bases respectively, with 28 bases between them. CDR3 residues: CSAGALGRASIDEHF. The DNA of the CDR3 is TGCAGTGCTGGAGCGCTCGGGAGGGCCTCGATCGATGAGCATTTT.

About this clonotype itself: Being one base from a much bigger clone, this may be a read error. The V and J genes are TRBV25-1 and TRBJ2-7; TRBD1 agrees at 7 bases. In germline, CDR1 is MGHDK, CDR2 SYGVNS. This CDR3 region has 16 residues. The CDR3, as DNA: TGTGCCAGCAGTCCCCCACCGGGACAGTCCATCCACGAGCAGTGCTTC. It translates to CASSPPPGQSIHEQCF.

The chain is built from TRBV5-1 and TRBJ2-5; TRBD1 matches at 10 bases. Gene TRBJ2-7 matches the end of the DNA better, so the J call may be wrong. The CDR3 length is 15 residues. Germline CDR1 SGHRS, CDR2 YFSETQ. The CDR3 DNA reads as TGCGCCAGCAGGCCCGGGACAGGGGCACCCTACGAGCAGTACTTC. Translated: CASRPGTGAPYEQYF.

With regard to this clonotype: Being one base from a much bigger clone, this may be a read error. V gene TRBV20-1 combines with J gene TRBJ1-5, with D tentatively TRBD1 (5 bases). The V end lost 3 bases, the J end lost 3 bases, and 12 bases lay between the germline ends. This CDR3 is built from 14 residues. Per the germline V gene, CDR1 is DFQATT and CDR2 is SNEGSKA (reference sequence). The DNA for the CDR3 is TGCAGTGCTAGGGGGCGGCAGCTCAATCAGCCCCAGCATTTT. Protein product: CSARGRQLNQPQHF.

The chain links TRBV10-1 to TRBJ2-7, with unresolved D. The J call may be faulty, since TRBJ2-1 better matches the DNA end. CDR1 is WNHNN, CDR2 SYGVQD, per germline (reference sequence). This CDR3 region has 15 residues. CDR3 in amino acids: CASSESGFGTNEQFF. DNA of the CDR3: TGCGCCAGCAGTGAGTCTGGGTTCGGTACCAATGAGCAGTTCTTC.

This clonotype occurred once. The conserved phenylalanine or tryptophan is not found at the CDR3 terminus, so this likely reflects a read error. No DNA is shown, since the ends of the CDR3 on it are uncertain; the CDR3 is the one TCRdb lists. This chain joins TRBV12-3 or TRBV12-4 and TRBJ1-5; the D call in the table, TRBD1, was not verified against the DNA. The CDR3 region is 8 residues in length, termini included. CDR3 residues: CASSHSGA.

About this clonotype: A much larger clone lies one base from this, so it may be a read error. The chain has TRBV7-2 and TRBJ2-5; weak D call: TRBD2 (6 bases). The CDR3 contains 16 residues. Trimming cost V 4 bases and J 3 bases, with 18 bases left between them. Germline V gives CDR1 SGHTA, CDR2 FQGNSA. The CDR3 protein is CASSSGVGGFKETQYF. The CDR3 DNA is TGTGCCAGCAGCTCCGGAGTGGGGGGATTTAAAGAGACCCAGTACTTC.

This rearrangement joins TRBV29-1 to TRBJ2-5; 11 bases line up with TRBD2. Unmatched junction bases numbered 3, after V lost 4 bases and J lost 5 bases. The CDR3 runs 13 residues. From germline, CDR1 is SQVTM and CDR2 ANQGSEA. The CDR3 region has the DNA TGCAGCGTTGGACTAGCGGGACCGGAGACCCAGTACTTC. It specifies CSVGLAGPETQYF.

This clonotype was detected ten times or more. The genes are TRBV6-5 and TRBJ1-2; TRBD1 aligns across 7 bases. The V segment lost 7 bases and the J segment 3 bases; nucleotides outside the gene matches: 8. The length of the CDR3 is 14 residues. Per the germline V gene, CDR1 is MNHEY and CDR2 is SVGAGI. This CDR3 reads CASTSRGGDYGYTF. The CDR3 DNA reads as TGTGCCAGCACCAGCCGAGGGGGCGACTATGGCTACACCTTC.

This clonotype was seen a handful of times. The chain combines TRBV30 with TRBJ1-1, with unresolved D. Trimming took off 4 bases at V and 4 bases at J, with 10 bases between the two ends. The germline CDR1 and CDR2 sequences are GTSNPN and SVGIG (reference sequence). The CDR3 contains 12 residues. The CDR3: CAWTGQFTEAFF. The CDR3 DNA reads TGTGCCTGGACTGGGCAGTTCACTGAAGCTTTCTTT.